This TCR beta chain was sequenced for a study of blood T cell repertoires in COVID-19. Per the authors' pipeline: Amplification with reference gene primers provided the estimates of nucleated cell counts. The table came from immunoSEQ multiplex PCR; TCRdb's copy has only in-frame clones and leaves some out. That table supplies the V and J calls and clone size; D and trimming were determined from the DNA. The sample has 150,000 to 200,000 clones; 79% are singletons. This clonotype originated in a man aged 60 to 75 with active or convalescent COVID-19. The sample taken for sequencing was peripheral blood.

DNA of the CDR3: TGTGCCAGCAGTGAATTACAGACAGTCCAAGAGACCCAGTACTTC. It translates to CASSELQTVQETQYF. This chain uses TRBV25-1 with TRBJ2-5, with D tentatively TRBD1 (5 bases). V was trimmed by 1 base and J by 1 base, leaving 10 bases between them. The V gene's germline CDR1 is MGHDK and CDR2 SYGVNS. This CDR3 contains 15 residues. The variable domain in full, completed from reference TRBV25-1 and TRBJ2-5, reads EADIYQTPRYLVIGTGKKITLECSQTMGHDKMYWYQQDPGMELHLIHYSYGVNSTEKGDLSSESTVSRIRTEHFPLTLESARPSHTSQYLCASSELQTVQETQYFGPGTRLLVL.